This TCR beta chain was recorded in a study of Ad26.COV2.S vaccination and SARS-CoV-2 variants. Treatment in this sample: around 19 received Ad26.COV2.S at low or high dose, single or two shots; 5 received placebo; per-sample allocation not given. The samples date from day 63 after the first vaccine or placebo injection. To note about this clone: The antigen is unknown.

Points from the study as a whole: Vaccinees displayed broader spike-specific TCR repertoires than placebo recipients. Analytic work on TCR breadth and depth might have understated the full extent of total T cell responses.

Profiling relied on immunoSEQ multiplex PCR, and the TCRdb table lists in-frame clones only, not all of them. The data contain some 400,000 clones, approximately 89% of them singletons. The CDR3 has 14 amino acids. The germline gives CDR1 SGHTA, CDR2 FQGNSA. V dropped 5 bases and J dropped 8; count of bases not matched to a gene: 7. This clonotype was sampled from a person aged 18-60 years who received the Ad26.COV2.S COVID-19 vaccine or a placebo. The sample here was peripheral blood, taken in a trial of Ad26.COV2.S vaccine versus placebo. This chain links TRBV7-2 with TRBJ2-2, with TRBD2 matching 8 bases. In DNA form, the CDR3 reads TGTGCCAGCAGCCTGGGACTAGTAGGGGGGGAGCTGTTTTTT. Translating gives CASSLGLVGGELFF.